This TCR beta chain appears in the sequencing data of a study of blood T cells in healthy people across ages. The CDR3 consists of 14 residues. CDR1 and CDR2 from the germline V gene are MDHEN and SYDVKM. V was clipped by 3 bases and J by 5 bases, with 13 bases between them. Peripheral blood, approximately 10 milliliters per donor, was collected. The second PCR ran roughly 6 to 11 cycles with a sample-barcoded 5' primer and J-beta primers. No fewer than 3 million CDR3-containing paired-end reads came from each sample. TCRdb reprocessed the 5' RACE reads via MiXCR and lists one record per CDR3 protein. The profile shows around 1,500,000 distinct CDR3 sequences, 42% of them singletons.

The rearrangement links TRBV28 to TRBJ1-2; TRBD1 is a possible D gene (5 bases). The sequence came from a woman aged 18 to 35 in good health. Sequencing input: blood. The CDR3 DNA follows: TGTGCCAGCAGTTTCCCCGGGACCCTATATGGCTACACCTTC. Translated: CASSFPGTLYGYTF.